In this sample, the clone carrying this T cell receptor beta chain turned up a few times. Assay: immunoSEQ multiplex PCR; the TCRdb copy retains only in-frame clones and omits some. This table has about 46,000 clones, roughly 92% appearing once. The data originate from a study of T cell changes during pregnancy in multiple sclerosis. This CDR3 is 16 amino acids long. Germline values: CDR1 LGHNA, CDR2 YSLEER. V shed 4 bases, J shed 8 bases, and the junction held 15 bases outside the gene matches. The rearrangement uses TRBV4-3 and TRBJ1-2, with 8 nucleotides matching TRBD1. This TCR was sampled from a female donor with multiple sclerosis, enrolled in a pregnancy study. Sequenced here: CD4+ T cells from peripheral blood mononuclear cells, sampled after pregnancy. The CDR3 loop reads CASSPSDRATRRGYTF. CDR3 DNA sequence: TGCGCCAGCAGCCCATCGGACAGGGCAACCCGGCGGGGCTACACCTTC.